This T cell receptor beta chain was captured in a study of blood T cell repertoires in COVID-19. The assay was immunoSEQ multiplex PCR, and TCRdb's table has in-frame clones only and misses some. The profile shows around 37,000 clones, approximately 74% of them singletons. The V end was cut by 6 bases, the J end by 0 bases, with 11 bases between. The CDR3 runs 15 residues. Germline V lookup: CDR1 SGHNT, CDR2 YENEEA. The source is a man between 65 and 85 years old with COVID-19, enrolled during active disease. Material: peripheral blood. The chain links TRBV11-3 to TRBJ2-2; a weak D match, TRBD1 (6 bases). The DNA of the CDR3 is TGTGCCAGCAGTTCCGGGACAACGAACACCGGGGAGCTGTTTTTT. Protein: CASSSGTTNTGELFF.